A single sample gave rise to the 26 T cell receptor beta chains below, sequenced in a study of CD8+CD57+ T cells in acquired aplastic anemia. The use of genomic DNA as template underpinned the TCR beta VDJ and CDR3 profiling. TCRdb analysed the reads with MiXCR anew, one entry per CDR3 protein. The table includes some 180,000 distinct CDR3 sequences, 55% to 65% detected once. Flow cytometry had shown expanded CD8+CD57+ cells in the patients chosen for sequencing. Specimen: sorted CD4+, CD8+, or CD8+CD57+ T cells (not recorded which) from PBMCs. The receptors derive from a human donor with aplastic anemia.

The chain links TRBV10-2 to TRBJ2-1, with D perhaps TRBD1 or TRBD2 (5 bases each). Trimming took off 3 bases at V and 7 bases at J, with 7 bases between the two ends. CDR3 size: 12 residues. In germline, CDR1 is WSHSY, CDR2 SAAADI. CDR3 amino acids: CASSEWGNEQFF. In DNA form, the CDR3 reads TGCGCCAGCAGTGAATGGGGGAATGAGCAGTTCTTC.

This rearrangement joins TRBV7-3 to TRBJ2-1, with no clear D. V lost 2 bases to trimming and J lost 0 bases, with 5 bases between them. Germline V gene data show CDR1 as SGHTA and CDR2 as FQGTGA. The CDR3 is 14 residues long. The CDR3 region has the DNA TGTGCCAGCAGCTTAGGTAACTCCTACAATGAGCAGTTCTTC. It is translated as CASSLGNSYNEQFF.

The chain is built from TRBV20-1 and TRBJ2-5; no reliable D call. V dropped 3 bases and J dropped 3 bases, with 8 bases sitting between them. The CDR3 is 12 amino acids. Looked up from germline, CDR1 is DFQATT and CDR2 is SNEGSKA (reference sequence). CDR3 protein: CSASPDKETQYF. For the CDR3, the DNA is TGCAGTGCTAGCCCGGATAAAGAGACCCAGTACTTC.

The chain combines TRBV6-5 with TRBJ1-1; 7 bases are a match to TRBD1. J lost 6 bases, V lost 10 bases, and 11 bases had no gene match. In germline, CDR1 is MNHEY, CDR2 SVGAGI. This CDR3 has 13 amino acids. The CDR3 loop reads CATETGAAAEAFF. The DNA of the CDR3 is TGTGCCACCGAAACAGGGGCGGCCGCTGAAGCTTTCTTT.

There are a few counts of this clonotype. V usage is TRBV7-9 and J usage is TRBJ2-7; TRBD2 agrees at 11 bases. Trimming removed 4 bases from V and 1 base from J; junction bases left unmatched: 3. The V gene's germline CDR1 is SEHNR and CDR2 FQNEAQ (reference sequence). The CDR3 spans 15 residues. Here the CDR3 DNA reads TGTGCCAGCAGCTCCGGGACTAGCGGATCCTACGAGCAGTACTTC. Encoded protein: CASSSGTSGSYEQYF.

This clonotype was seen a few times. The V call is TRBV12-3 or TRBV12-4, the J call TRBJ2-7; D uncertain. The CDR3 length is 13 residues. Trimming removed 5 bases at V and 1 base at J, with 9 bases between. DNA for the CDR3: TGTGCCAGCAGTCGGACGGAATCCTACGAGCAGTACTTC. Protein: CASSRTESYEQYF.

This clonotype occurred a few times. The chain carries TRBV29-1 and TRBJ2-2; no reliable D call. V gave up 4 bases and J gave up 5 bases, with 8 bases separating them. Germline lookup yields CDR1 SQVTM and CDR2 ANQGSEA. The CDR3 runs to 12 residues. CDR3 residues: CSVGRGTGELFF. CDR3 in DNA: TGCAGCGTTGGGCGCGGAACCGGGGAGCTGTTTTTT.

This clonotype has more than one count but fewer than ten. V usage is TRBV20-1 and J usage is TRBJ2-5; possibly TRBD1 for D (6 bases). This CDR3 is 15 amino acids long. Trimming stripped 4 bases from V and 5 bases from J, with 20 bases between. The germline gives CDR1 DFQATT, CDR2 SNEGSKA (reference sequence). CDR3 in amino acids: CSANRLAGAQETQYF. CDR3 nucleotides: TGCAGTGCTAACCGCCTGGCAGGGGCGCAGGAGACCCAGTACTTC.

This clonotype has only one observation. Because the CDR3 is missing its conserved closing phenylalanine or tryptophan, this is likely a read error. It is unclear where the CDR3 begins or ends on the DNA, so no DNA is shown, and the CDR3 is as TCRdb lists it. This chain links TRBV27 with TRBJ1-1; TRBD1, the table's D call, lacks a check against the DNA. With termini counted, the CDR3 has 8 amino acids. CDR1 is MNHEY, CDR2 SMNVEV, per germline (reference sequence). This chain's CDR3 is CASSTRDR.

This chain joins TRBV25-1 and TRBJ1-5, with 12 bases lining up with TRBD1. The CDR3 sequence is 16 residues long. In germline, CDR1 is MGHDK, CDR2 SYGVNS. The CDR3 spells CAPTGQGAPWNQPQHF. The CDR3 DNA follows: TGTGCTCCAACGGGACAGGGGGCCCCATGGAATCAGCCCCAGCATTTT. Based on the CDR3 plus reference TRBV25-1 and TRBJ1-5, the full variable domain is EADIYQTPRYLVIGTGKKITLECSQTMGHDKMYWYQQDPGMELHLIHYSYGVNSTEKGDLSSESTVSRIRTEHFPLTLESARPSHTSQYLCAPTGQGAPWNQPQHFGDGTRLSIL.

The J gene is TRBJ2-7, the V gene TRBV7-6; tentatively, D is TRBD2 (5 bases). Germline V gene sequence: CDR1 SGHVS, CDR2 FNYEAQ. The length of the CDR3 is 15 residues. Trimming cost V 5 bases and J 5 bases, with 19 bases left between them. For the CDR3, the DNA is TGTGCCAGCAGCCTCGTTGCCGGGGATCGGGACGAGCAGTACTTC. Translated, it gives CASSLVAGDRDEQYF.

The chain links TRBV7-2 to TRBJ2-2; D possibly matches TRBD1 or TRBD2 (5 bases each). Germline CDR1 and CDR2: SGHTA and FQGNSA. The CDR3 runs 14 residues. Trimming cost V 1 base and J 4 bases, with 7 bases left between them. The CDR3 sequence is CASSLGGTTGELFF. The DNA for the CDR3 is TGTGCCAGCAGCTTAGGTGGGACCACCGGGGAGCTGTTTTTT. Full variable domain (remainder filled in from reference TRBV7-2 and TRBJ2-2): GAGVSQSPSNKVTEKGKDVELRCDPISGHTALYWYRQSLGQGLEFLIYFQGNSAPDKSGLPSDRFSAERTGGSVSTLTIQRTQQEDSAVYLCASSLGGTTGELFFGEGSRLTVL.

V usage is TRBV20-1 and J usage is TRBJ2-3; D is unclear. This CDR3 region has 14 residues. CDR1 and CDR2 from the germline V gene are DFQATT and SNEGSKA (reference sequence). Between the trimmed V and J ends, which lost 0 bases and 0 bases, there was a span of 7 bases. CDR3: CSAREWSSTDTQYF. CDR3 coding DNA: TGCAGTGCTAGAGAGTGGAGTAGCACAGATACGCAGTATTTT.

The count of this clonotype is one. This chain's CDR3 is CASSLELEQATVNTEAFF. In DNA, the CDR3 is TGTGCCAGCAGCTTAGAATTAGAGCAGGCAACCGTGAACACTGAAGCTTTCTTT. The V gene is TRBV7-2, the J gene TRBJ1-1; D remains ambiguous. V was clipped by 1 base and J by 0 bases, with 18 bases between them. This CDR3 spans 18 amino acids. The germline V gene has CDR1 SGHTA and CDR2 FQGNSA.

The chain couples TRBV10-3 to TRBJ1-2; D unresolved. The V end lost 2 bases, the J end lost 8 bases, and 24 bases lay between the germline ends. CDR1 is ENHRY and CDR2 is SYGVKD in the germline V gene. The CDR3 is 17 residues long. The CDR3 loop reads CAISEPAGIGKYRGYTF. Here the CDR3 DNA reads TGTGCCATCAGTGAGCCCGCTGGCATAGGGAAATATCGAGGCTACACCTTC.

Ten or more counts support this clonotype. This sequence joins TRBV19 and TRBJ2-7, with a tentative D call TRBD2 (6 bases). V was shortened by 8 bases and J by 2 bases, with 10 bases between the two germline ends. Germline assignment: CDR1 LNHDA and CDR2 SQIVND (reference sequence). This CDR3 comprises 12 residues. The CDR3 here is CASGRDAYEQYF. The CDR3 coding sequence is TGTGCCAGTGGGCGGGACGCCTACGAGCAGTACTTC.

V and J are TRBV10-3 and TRBJ2-1; the D gene is possibly TRBD2 (5 bases). Trimming took 3 bases from V and 10 from J, leaving 13 bases between them. The CDR3 has 13 amino acids. Germline CDR1 reads ENHRY; CDR2 reads SYGVKD. The CDR3 spells CAISDPGNTEQFF. The CDR3 nucleotides are TGTGCCATCAGTGATCCGGGAAACACGGAGCAGTTCTTC.

The chain carries TRBV6-1 and TRBJ1-2, with D possibly TRBD1 on 5 matching bases. The CDR3 runs 17 residues. V was shortened by 7 bases and J by 3 bases, with 24 bases between the two germline ends. Germline loops: CDR1 MNHNS, CDR2 SASEGT. CDR3 residues: CASIPSRRGPNYYGYTF. The CDR3 coding sequence is TGTGCCAGCATTCCATCGCGAAGGGGTCCCAACTACTATGGCTACACCTTC.

The chain couples TRBV9 to TRBJ2-7, with TRBD1 identical over 8 bases. Germline trimming cut 4 bases from V and 1 base from J; bases unmatched to any gene: 13. CDR1 SGDLS and CDR2 YYNGEE come from the germline V gene. The CDR3 is 17 residues long. For the CDR3, the DNA is TGTGCCAGCAGCTCCCTCCCCGGGACAGGAACTTCCTACGAGCAGTACTTC. Translation: CASSSLPGTGTSYEQYF. Drawing the rest from reference TRBV9 and TRBJ2-7, the complete variable domain is DSGVTQTPKHLITATGQRVTLRCSPRSGDLSVYWYQQSLDQGLQFLIQYYNGEERAKGNILERFSAQQFPDLHSELNLSSLELGDSALYFCASSSLPGTGTSYEQYFGPGTRLTVT.

The chain links TRBV6-2 or TRBV6-3 to TRBJ1-5; TRBD1 is a possible D gene (5 bases). Germline V CDR1 and CDR2: MNHEY, SVGEGT. The CDR3 has 15 amino acids. The V and J ends lost 8 bases and 7 bases respectively, with 21 bases between them. CDR3 coding DNA: TGTGCCAGCCGGATGCTGCCAGGGCGATACCAGCCCCAGCATTTT. Amino acid sequence: CASRMLPGRYQPQHF.

By share, this clonotype ranks as medium-sized. The gene calls are TRBV15 and TRBJ1-2; 7 bases align to TRBD1. Germline assignment: CDR1 LNHNV and CDR2 YYDKDF (reference sequence). The CDR3 is 17 amino acids. J gave up 2 bases and V 0 bases, and 9 bases lay outside the gene matches. CDR3 amino acids: CATSRDNEGAFNYGYTF. As DNA, the CDR3 is TGTGCCACCAGCAGAGATAACGAGGGGGCTTTCAACTATGGCTACACCTTC.

The chain has TRBV2 and TRBJ2-7; 10 nucleotides match TRBD1. The CDR3 length is 14 residues. The trim removed 6 bases at V and 7 bases at J, leaving 9 bases unmatched. The germline V gene has CDR1 SNHLY and CDR2 FYNNEI. The CDR3 spells CASSADRGRREQYF. The CDR3, as DNA: TGTGCCAGCAGCGCTGACAGGGGGCGACGTGAGCAGTACTTC.

This clonotype was recorded many times. The chain employs TRBV27 and TRBJ2-7, with 8 bases identical to TRBD1. Trimming took 6 bases from V and 1 from J; bases not matched to a gene: 14. Looked up from germline, CDR1 is MNHEY and CDR2 is SMNVEV (reference sequence). CDR3 length: 17 residues. The CDR3 DNA reads TGTGCCAGCAGCCTCCGTGACGGGACAGGCGGTTCCTACGAGCAGTACTTC. It encodes CASSLRDGTGGSYEQYF.

This clonotype was seen once. The rearrangement uses TRBV19 and TRBJ1-1, with TRBD1 matching 8 bases. Germline loops: CDR1 LNHDA, CDR2 SQIVND (reference sequence). The CDR3 sequence is 18 residues long. V trimming: 1 base; J trimming: 0 bases; junction bases outside the gene matches: 10. For the CDR3, the DNA is TGTGCCAGTAGTATAGTACATAGAGGACAGGGCCTGAACACTGAAGCTTTCTTT. Its translation: CASSIVHRGQGLNTEAFF.

This rearrangement joins TRBV7-3 to TRBJ2-2, with D uncertain. V gave up 0 bases and J gave up 5 bases, with 10 bases separating them. The germline CDR1 and CDR2 sequences are SGHTA and FQGTGA. The CDR3 is 15 residues long. The CDR3: CASSLTGQLTGELFF. CDR3 DNA sequence: TGTGCCAGCAGCTTAACTGGGCAGTTAACCGGGGAGCTGTTTTTT.

On this clonotype itself: The conserved phenylalanine or tryptophan normally closing the CDR3 is absent here, so this likely arose from a read error. The V call is TRBV7-9, the J call TRBJ2-6; D unclear. There are 17 residues in the CDR3. The germline V gene has CDR1 SEHNR and CDR2 FQNEAQ (reference sequence). V was shortened by 4 bases and J by 3 bases, with 16 bases between the two germline ends. This chain's CDR3 is CASSSPLSLLGANVLTL. The CDR3 region has the DNA TGTGCCAGCAGCTCCCCTCTTAGTCTGCTTGGGGCCAACGTCCTGACTCTC.